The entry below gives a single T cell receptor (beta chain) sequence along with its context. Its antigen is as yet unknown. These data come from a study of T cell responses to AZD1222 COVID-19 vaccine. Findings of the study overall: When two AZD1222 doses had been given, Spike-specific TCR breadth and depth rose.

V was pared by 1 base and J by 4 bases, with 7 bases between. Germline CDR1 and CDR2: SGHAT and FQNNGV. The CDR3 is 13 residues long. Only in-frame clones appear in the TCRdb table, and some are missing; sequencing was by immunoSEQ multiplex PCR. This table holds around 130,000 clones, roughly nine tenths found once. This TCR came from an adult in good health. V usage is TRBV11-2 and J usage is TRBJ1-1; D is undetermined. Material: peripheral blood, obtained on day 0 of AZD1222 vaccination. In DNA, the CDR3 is TGTGCCAGCAGCTTAGCGGGCCGCACTGAAGCTTTCTTT. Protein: CASSLAGRTEAFF.